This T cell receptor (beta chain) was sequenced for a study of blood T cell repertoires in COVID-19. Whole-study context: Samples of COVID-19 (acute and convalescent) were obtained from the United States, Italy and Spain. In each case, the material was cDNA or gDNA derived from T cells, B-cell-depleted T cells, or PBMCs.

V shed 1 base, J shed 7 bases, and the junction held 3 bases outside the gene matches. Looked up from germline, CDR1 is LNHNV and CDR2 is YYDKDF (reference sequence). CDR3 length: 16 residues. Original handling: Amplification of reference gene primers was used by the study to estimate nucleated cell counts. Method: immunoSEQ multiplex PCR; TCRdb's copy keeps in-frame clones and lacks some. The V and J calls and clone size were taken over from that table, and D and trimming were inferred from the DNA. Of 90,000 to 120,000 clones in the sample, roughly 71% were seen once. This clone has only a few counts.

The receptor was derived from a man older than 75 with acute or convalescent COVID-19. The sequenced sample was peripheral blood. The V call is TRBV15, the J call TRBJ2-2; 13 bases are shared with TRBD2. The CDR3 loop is CATSRGLAGGVGELFF. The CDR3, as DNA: TGTGCCACCAGCAGAGGACTAGCGGGAGGAGTCGGGGAGCTGTTTTTT.